Below are 18 T cell receptor beta chains sequenced from a single sample in a study of blood T cell repertoires in COVID-19. The data were produced by immunoSEQ multiplex PCR, yet TCRdb's version contains in-frame clones alone and is incomplete. This table holds over 150,000 clones, 80% to 90% found once. The sample comprised PBMCs or T cells enriched from blood (not recorded which). All receptors come from a man in his forties who had recovered from COVID-19.

CDR3 sequence: CASSVRDSAQGGYTF. The CDR3 DNA sequence: TGTGCCAGCAGCGTGAGGGACAGCGCCCAGGGTGGCTACACCTTC. The chain recombines TRBV9 with TRBJ1-2; 7 bases match TRBD1. The CDR3 extends over 15 amino acids. The germline V gene encodes CDR1 SGDLS and CDR2 YYNGEE. V dropped 2 bases and J dropped 7; count of bases not matched to a gene: 11.

The genes are TRBV7-8 and TRBJ1-3; 9 bases align to TRBD1. V shed 5 bases and J 4 bases; nucleotides not matched to a gene: 9. The CDR3 has 16 residues. Germline values: CDR1 SGHVS, CDR2 FQNEAQ. CDR3 residues: CASSPTGTGRGNTIYF. The CDR3 coding sequence is TGTGCCAGCAGCCCAACCGGGACAGGGCGCGGAAACACCATATATTTT.

The J gene is TRBJ1-5, the V gene TRBV7-2; 7 bases are shared with TRBD1. After removal of 6 bases from V and 3 bases from J, the junction contained 5 bases not matched to a gene. The V gene's germline CDR1 is SGHTA and CDR2 FQGNSA. The CDR3 is 14 residues long. CDR3 in DNA: TGTGCCAGCAGAAAAGGGGGCCCCAATCAGCCCCAGCATTTT. This sequence encodes CASRKGGPNQPQHF.

V gene TRBV19 combines with J gene TRBJ2-2; D is perhaps TRBD1 (6 bases). The CDR3 runs to 15 residues. V shed 4 bases and J shed 4 bases, with 13 bases lying between them. Per germline, CDR1 LNHDA and CDR2 SQIVND (reference sequence). This chain's CDR3 is CASSTRTVLTGELFF. In DNA form, the CDR3 reads TGTGCCAGTAGTACCAGGACAGTGCTCACCGGGGAGCTGTTTTTT.

The CDR3 loop reads CASSRTDYNEQFF. In DNA, the CDR3 is TGTGCCAGCTCAAGGACTGATTACAATGAGCAGTTCTTC. The rearrangement uses TRBV18 and TRBJ2-1, with D perhaps matching TRBD2 (5 bases). The CDR3 sequence is 13 residues long. Germline V gene sequence: CDR1 KGHSH, CDR2 LQKENI. The V end lost 5 bases, the J end lost 4 bases, and 9 bases lay between the germline ends.

The V gene is TRBV6-5, the J gene TRBJ2-6; maybe TRBD2 (5 bases). V was clipped by 0 bases and J by 2 bases, with 5 bases between them. Looked up from germline, CDR1 is MNHEY and CDR2 is SVGAGI. The CDR3 extends over 15 amino acids. CDR3: CASSYSGTGANVLTF. In DNA, the CDR3 is TGTGCCAGCAGTTACTCCGGGACTGGGGCCAACGTCCTGACTTTC.

This clone was observed a handful of times. This chain uses TRBV9 with TRBJ2-3, with 8 bases lining up with TRBD2. V trimming: 0 bases; J trimming: 5 bases; junction bases outside the gene matches: 11. Looked up from germline, CDR1 is SGDLS and CDR2 is YYNGEE. This CDR3 has 17 residues. This CDR3 reads CASSVAPLAGGIDTQYF. Written as DNA, the CDR3 is TGTGCCAGCAGCGTAGCGCCCCTAGCGGGTGGGATAGATACGCAGTATTTT.

This chain uses TRBV16 with TRBJ2-1; D perhaps matches TRBD2 (5 bases). CDR3 size: 14 residues. Trimming took off 3 bases at V and 6 bases at J, with 12 bases between the two ends. Germline V gives CDR1 KGHSY, CDR2 FQNENV. Written as DNA, the CDR3 is TGTGCCAGCAGCCAGGGTCTAGCCGGCAATGAGCAGTTCTTC. It codes for CASSQGLAGNEQFF.

The chain recombines TRBV15 with TRBJ1-6; D unresolved. Trimming shortened V by 1 base and J by 12 bases, and 7 bases separated the two germline ends. CDR3 length equals 12 residues. CDR1 and CDR2 (germline): LNHNV, YYDKDF (reference sequence). The CDR3: CATSRAEGPLHF. Written as DNA, the CDR3 is TGTGCCACCAGCAGAGCGGAGGGACCCCTCCACTTT.

V gene TRBV7-8 combines with J gene TRBJ1-2; D may be TRBD1 (6 bases). Germline-derived CDR1 and CDR2 are SGHVS and FQNEAQ. CDR3 length equals 13 residues. V was pared by 4 bases and J by 6 bases, with 12 bases between. In DNA, the CDR3 is TGTGCCAGCAGCTCGTTGAGGGGGAATGGCTACACCTTC. Protein product: CASSSLRGNGYTF.

Only a few counts were recorded for this clone. This chain connects TRBV18 to TRBJ1-1, with a possible D match to TRBD1 (6 bases). The CDR3 is 15 residues long. CDR1 is KGHSH and CDR2 is LQKENI in the germline V gene. Trimming removed 5 bases from V and 5 bases from J, with 18 bases in between. In nucleotides, the CDR3 is TGTGCCAGCTCAACGGGCGAGGGGGGGTGGACTGAAGCTTTCTTT. Translating it yields CASSTGEGGWTEAFF.

V is TRBV4-1 and J is TRBJ1-6; D unclear. The CDR3 extends over 16 amino acids. V was shortened by 3 bases and J by 7 bases, with 16 bases between the two germline ends. Per germline, CDR1 MGHRA and CDR2 YSYEKL. In nucleotides, the CDR3 is TGCGCCAGCAGCCACGCCCCTCCAGGCCCCAATTCACCCCTCCACTTT. Amino acids: CASSHAPPGPNSPLHF.

The chain joins TRBV19 to TRBJ2-1; D gene uncertain. Germline CDR1 is LNHDA and CDR2 is SQIVND (reference sequence). The CDR3 covers 13 residues. V lost 5 bases to trimming and J lost 6 bases, with 11 bases between them. The CDR3 DNA sequence: TGTGCCAGTAGTGGCTATTGGAGCAATGAGCAGTTCTTC. Translation gives CASSGYWSNEQFF.

This clone was counted a few times. The chain is built from TRBV4-1 and TRBJ2-3; possibly TRBD1 for D (6 bases). This CDR3 spans 17 amino acids. V was trimmed by 0 bases and J by 2 bases, leaving 15 bases between them. Per germline, CDR1 MGHRA and CDR2 YSYEKL. The CDR3 loop is CASSQDQGWGYTDTQYF. Here the CDR3 DNA reads TGCGCCAGCAGCCAAGATCAGGGGTGGGGGTACACAGATACGCAGTATTTT.

The chain employs TRBV9 and TRBJ2-3; TRBD2 is a possible D gene (6 bases). V was clipped by 3 bases and J by 0 bases, with 11 bases between them. Germline values: CDR1 SGDLS, CDR2 YYNGEE. CDR3 size: 15 residues. CDR3 amino acids: CASSAGGASTDTQYF. The CDR3 DNA follows: TGTGCCAGCAGCGCAGGCGGGGCTAGCACAGATACGCAGTATTTT.

The DNA of the CDR3 is TGTGCCAGCAGTAAACTCGGGTATGAAAAACTGTTTTTT. Its translation: CASSKLGYEKLFF. The V gene is TRBV6-5, the J gene TRBJ1-4; no definite D call. The CDR3 consists of 13 residues. The germline V gene has CDR1 MNHEY and CDR2 SVGAGI. With 5 bases removed from V and 6 bases from J, the gap between germline ends came to 10 bases.

Only one count was recorded for this clone. V gene TRBV6-5 combines with J gene TRBJ1-1, with TRBD1 as a possible D gene (6 bases). Trimming shortened V by 7 bases and J by 5 bases, and 17 bases separated the two germline ends. The V gene's germline CDR1 is MNHEY and CDR2 SVGAGI. The CDR3 contains 14 residues. In DNA form, the CDR3 reads TGTGCCAGCATCCCAGCGGGGGGCTTGACTGAAGCTTTCTTT. Its protein product is CASIPAGGLTEAFF.

The chain is built from TRBV5-1 and TRBJ1-1; 9 nucleotides line up with TRBD1. This CDR3 has 15 residues. CDR1 is SGHRS and CDR2 is YFSETQ in the germline V gene. With 2 bases clipped from V and 4 bases from J, the junction kept 6 bases outside the gene matches. CDR3 bases: TGCGCCAGCAGCTTACCGACAGGGGGGCCCACTGAAGCTTTCTTT. Amino acids: CASSLPTGGPTEAFF.